This TCR beta chain was documented in a study of cytomegalovirus exposure and HLA in healthy donors. This clone was counted once. Both 60 Vbeta primers and 13 Jbeta primers went into the PCR. The protocol was immunoSEQ multiplex PCR, while the TCRdb copy is restricted to in-frame clones and leaves out a portion. Of about 180,000 clones in the sample, approximately 84% were seen once. This clonotype originated in a girl between 5 and 17 years old in good health and CMV-seropositive. The material sequenced was PBMCs.

The CDR3 loop reads CASSLNPRGSGSNYGYTF. The CDR3 coding sequence is TGTGCCAGCAGCCTTAATCCCCGGGGGTCAGGCTCAAACTATGGCTACACCTTC. The chain links TRBV7-3 to TRBJ1-2; D may be TRBD1 (5 bases). Looked up from germline, CDR1 is SGHTA and CDR2 is FQGTGA. V dropped 5 bases and J dropped 2 bases, with 24 bases sitting between them. The CDR3 is 18 residues long.